This is a list of T cell receptor beta chains from one sample in a study of shared clonotypes between healthy human individuals. Data came from immunoSEQ multiplex PCR; TCRdb stores just in-frame clones and leaves some out. The table shows about 2.1 million clones, with 90% to 95% occurring only once. The material sequenced was naive CD8+ T cells from PBMCs. The receptors come from a man aged 18 to 30 in good health. Some clones in this sample may be carry-over from other donors' samples. Both conserved end residues are part of each CDR3. A D gene is named only where the DNA matches it firmly. The listing skips clone size in some rows; elsewhere it reads once, few, many or a size class.

d_gene	abundance	v_gene	j_gene	CDR3aa	CDR3nt
TRBD1	NA	TRBV2	TRBJ1-4	CASSDPGQFNEKLFF	TGTGCCAGCAGTGATCCGGGACAGTTTAATGAAAAACTGTTTTTT
TRBD2	NA	TRBV14	TRBJ2-1	CASSQGLATYNEQFF	TGTGCCAGCAGCCAAGGACTAGCCACGTACAATGAGCAGTTCTTC
NA	NA	TRBV2	TRBJ2-2	CASSDIPGAPGTGELFF	TGTGCCAGCAGTGACATACCAGGGGCCCCCGGAACCGGGGAGCTGTTTTTT
NA	NA	TRBV4-1	TRBJ2-1	CASSPGLGNEQFF	TGCGCCAGCAGCCCGGGACTTGGGAATGAGCAGTTCTTC
TRBD2	once	TRBV6-1	TRBJ2-1	CASSERSGIVNNEQFF	TGTGCCAGCAGTGAGAGGAGCGGGATAGTTAACAATGAGCAGTTCTTC
TRBD1	NA	TRBV2	TRBJ2-3	CASSPRGTSTDTQYF	TGTGCCAGCAGCCCCAGGGGGACAAGCACAGATACGCAGTATTTT
TRBD1	NA	TRBV28	TRBJ1-4	CASSFPQGGATLSGEKLFF	TGTGCCAGCAGTTTTCCCCAGGGGGGCGCAACGTTAAGTGGAGAAAAACTGTTTTTT
NA	NA	TRBV14	TRBJ2-2	CASSHMGVLAGELFF	TGTGCCAGCAGCCACATGGGGGTCTTGGCAGGGGAGCTGTTTTTT
TRBD2	NA	TRBV4-3	TRBJ2-3	CASSQERRGGAAVHTQYF	TGCGCCAGCAGCCAAGAGAGGCGGGGGGGGGCCGCGGTCCATACGCAGTATTTT
NA	NA	TRBV19	TRBJ2-3	CASNNPQGPSSTDTQYF	TGTGCCAGTAACAACCCCCAGGGACCATCTAGCACAGATACGCAGTATTTT
TRBD1	NA	TRBV10-3	TRBJ2-7	CAISQTGGPYEQYF	TGTGCCATCAGCCAGACAGGGGGGCCCTACGAGCAGTACTTC
TRBD1	NA	TRBV6-1	TRBJ1-1	CASSAGTGTEAFF	TGTGCCAGCAGTGCCGGGACAGGGACTGAAGCTTTCTTT
TRBD2	NA	TRBV30	TRBJ2-7	CAWSGLRDSGSFHEQYF	TGTGCCTGGAGCGGACTTCGGGATAGCGGGAGTTTCCACGAGCAGTACTTC
TRBD2	once	TRBV29-1	TRBJ2-1	CSVLPGGEQFF	TGCAGCGTTTTACCCGGGGGGGAGCAGTTCTTC
NA	NA	TRBV28	TRBJ2-7	CASSPRPREDEQYF	TGTGCCAGCAGTCCAAGACCCCGCGAGGACGAGCAGTACTTC
NA	NA	TRBV29-1	TRBJ2-7	CSVEDPEGLSYEQYF	TGCAGCGTTGAAGATCCCGAGGGGCTCTCCTACGAGCAGTACTTC
TRBD1	NA	TRBV25-1	TRBJ2-5	CASTGQGETQYF	TGTGCCAGCACAGGACAGGGGGAGACCCAGTACTTC
NA	NA	TRBV9	TRBJ2-6	CASSAQGTYSGANVLTF	TGTGCCAGCAGCGCGCAGGGCACTTACTCTGGGGCCAACGTCCTGACTTTC
TRBD2	NA	TRBV2	TRBJ2-1	CASGRKERESGNEQFF	TGTGCCAGCGGCCGGAAGGAGCGGGAGTCCGGCAATGAGCAGTTCTTC
TRBD1	NA	TRBV6-1	TRBJ2-7	CASRWGDRGYEQYF	TGTGCCAGCAGATGGGGGGACAGGGGGTACGAGCAGTACTTC
NA	NA	TRBV7-8	TRBJ2-7	CASSSRDGVAYEQYF	TGTGCCAGCAGCTCCCGGGACGGAGTAGCCTACGAGCAGTACTTC
NA	NA	TRBV27	TRBJ1-5	CASSLSPGTNQPQHF	TGTGCCAGCAGTTTATCGCCAGGGACAAATCAGCCCCAGCATTTT
TRBD1	NA	TRBV7-6	TRBJ2-7	CASSQETGSEQYF	TGTGCCAGCAGCCAGGAGACAGGGTCCGAGCAGTACTTC
NA	NA	TRBV15	TRBJ2-3	CATSRPEWGDTDTQYF	TGTGCCACCAGCAGACCCGAATGGGGGGACACAGATACGCAGTATTTT
NA	few	TRBV6-6	TRBJ2-1	CASSYSTEQFF	TGTGCCAGCAGTTACTCGACTGAGCAGTTCTTC
TRBD1	once	TRBV19	TRBJ2-7	CASSRPDRGDLSSEQYF	TGTGCCAGTAGTAGACCGGACAGGGGGGACCTCTCGAGTGAGCAGTACTTC
NA	NA	TRBV21-1	TRBJ2-6	CASSKERGPLSGANVLTF	TGTGCCAGCAGCAAAGAAAGGGGTCCTCTCTCTGGGGCCAACGTCCTGACTTTC
NA	NA	TRBV28	TRBJ1-5	CASSSGQNNQPQHF	TGTGCCAGCAGTTCCGGACAGAACAATCAGCCCCAGCATTTT
NA	few	TRBV2	TRBJ1-1	CASSSTVNTEAFF	TGTGCCAGCAGTTCGACAGTGAACACTGAAGCTTTCTTT
NA	few	TRBV28	TRBJ1-1	CASSESEAFF	TGTGCCAGCAGTGAGTCTGAAGCTTTCTTT
NA	NA	TRBV7-9	TRBJ2-7	CASSYRVDEQYF	TGTGCCAGCAGCTACAGGGTGGACGAGCAGTACTTC
NA	NA	TRBV5-1	TRBJ1-1	CASRSQGSLRTEAFF	TGCGCCAGCAGGTCCCAGGGGAGTTTACGGACTGAAGCTTTCTTT
TRBD1	once	TRBV2	TRBJ1-5	CASTNSTGLNQPQHF	TGTGCCAGCACCAATTCGACAGGGCTCAATCAGCCCCAGCATTTT
NA	few	TRBV14	TRBJ1-1	CASSLTSNTEAFF	TGTGCCAGCAGCCTCACATCGAACACTGAAGCTTTCTTT
NA	NA	TRBV28	TRBJ1-3	CASSLTRAGNTIYF	TGTGCCAGCAGTTTAACCAGGGCTGGAAACACCATATATTTT
NA	NA	TRBV11-1	TRBJ1-1	CASSDIRGRHTEAFF	TGTGCCAGCAGCGATATCAGGGGAAGGCACACTGAAGCTTTCTTT
NA	NA	TRBV6-5	TRBJ1-1	CASSTMKSTEAFF	TGTGCCAGCAGCACCATGAAGAGCACTGAAGCTTTCTTT
NA	NA	TRBV15	TRBJ2-7	CATSGRAGPTSYEQYF	TGTGCCACCAGCGGGCGCGCGGGACCCACTTCCTACGAGCAGTACTTC
NA	NA	TRBV7-9	TRBJ2-1	CASSYRELVSEQFF	TGTGCCAGCAGCTACCGGGAGCTGGTATCTGAGCAGTTCTTC
NA	once	TRBV7-8	TRBJ2-7	CASSPKMEQYF	TGTGCCAGCAGCCCAAAGATGGAGCAGTACTTC
NA	NA	TRBV27	TRBJ2-5	CASGRTAEQETQYF	TGTGCCAGCGGCCGGACAGCCGAACAAGAGACCCAGTACTTC
NA	NA	TRBV10-3	TRBJ2-7	CAISESEGPFYEQYF	TGTGCCATCAGTGAGTCCGAGGGACCATTCTACGAGCAGTACTTC
TRBD2	NA	TRBV27	TRBJ2-7	CASSYEGGYEQYF	TGTGCCAGCAGTTACGAGGGAGGGTACGAGCAGTACTTC
NA	NA	TRBV27	TRBJ1-5	CASSPGLNQPQHF	TGTGCCAGCAGTCCGGGGCTAAATCAGCCCCAGCATTTT
NA	NA	TRBV10-3	TRBJ2-6	CAIRTGAGSGANVLTF	TGTGCCATCAGGACGGGGGCGGGCTCTGGGGCCAACGTCCTGACTTTC
TRBD1	NA	TRBV6-1	TRBJ1-1	CASSAWDREFTEAFF	TGTGCCAGCAGTGCCTGGGACAGGGAATTTACTGAAGCTTTCTTT
NA	NA	TRBV27	TRBJ2-1	CASSLRVSYNEQFF	TGTGCCAGCAGTTTGCGGGTTTCCTACAATGAGCAGTTCTTC
NA	NA	TRBV7-9	TRBJ1-1	CASSFPLKTMGQPDTEAFF	TGTGCCAGCAGCTTCCCACTAAAAACGATGGGGCAGCCAGACACTGAAGCTTTCTTT